This T cell receptor (beta chain) originates from a study of technical replicates of blood from several donors. The repertoire was sequenced with immunoSEQ multiplex PCR; TCRdb's copy has only in-frame clones and lacks some. The data contain about 82,000 clones, roughly 95% of them singletons. Per germline, CDR1 MNHNS and CDR2 SASEGT. This CDR3 comprises 14 residues. Trimming took 6 bases from V and 4 from J, leaving 15 bases between them. The chain carries TRBV6-1 and TRBJ1-2; D is undetermined. The sequencing sample was made of T cells isolated from PBMCs. The receptor's source is a human donor in good health. The CDR3 region has the DNA TGTGCCAGCAGAGCCTTCCGGACTGTCTATGGCTACACCTTC. This translates into CASRAFRTVYGYTF.